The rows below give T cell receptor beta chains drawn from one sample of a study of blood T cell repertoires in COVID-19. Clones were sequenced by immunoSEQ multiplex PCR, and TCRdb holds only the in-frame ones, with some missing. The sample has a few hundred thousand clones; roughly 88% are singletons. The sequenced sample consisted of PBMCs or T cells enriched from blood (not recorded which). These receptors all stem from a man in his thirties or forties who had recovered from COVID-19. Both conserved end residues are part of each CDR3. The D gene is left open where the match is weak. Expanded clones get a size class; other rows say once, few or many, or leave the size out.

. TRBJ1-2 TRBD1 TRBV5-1 CASSSDRGYTF TGCGCCAGCAGCTCGGACAGGGGCTACACCTTC
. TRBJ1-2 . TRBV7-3 CASSPTGLYGYTF TGTGCCAGCAGTCCTACAGGGCTCTATGGCTACACCTTC
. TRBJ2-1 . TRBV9 CASSYLASTYNEQFF TGTGCCAGCAGCTATCTAGCGTCTACTTACAATGAGCAGTTCTTC
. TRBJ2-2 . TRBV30 CAWRLRGLDTGELFF TGTGCCTGGAGATTACGGGGATTGGACACCGGGGAGCTGTTTTTT
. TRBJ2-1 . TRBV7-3 CASSPPAGEQFF TGTGCCAGCAGCCCTCCGGCGGGTGAGCAGTTCTTC
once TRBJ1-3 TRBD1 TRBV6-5 CASRGGQGFDTIYF TGTGCCAGCAGAGGTGGACAGGGGTTTGACACCATATATTTT
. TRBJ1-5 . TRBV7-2 CASSLRPTDSSSNQPQHF TGTGCCAGCAGCTTAAGGCCGACAGATTCATCTAGCAATCAGCCCCAGCATTTT
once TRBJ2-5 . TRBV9 CASSEARGDFQETQYF TGTGCCAGCAGCGAGGCCAGGGGGGACTTCCAAGAGACCCAGTACTTC
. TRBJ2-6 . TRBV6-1 CASSEGVMGRRGVLTF TGTGCCAGCAGTGAAGGAGTGATGGGAAGGAGGGGCGTCCTGACTTTC
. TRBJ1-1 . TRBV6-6 CASSQPGQSTEAFF TGTGCCAGCAGTCAACCAGGACAGTCCACTGAAGCTTTCTTT
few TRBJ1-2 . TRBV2 CASSERWQAIYTF TGTGCCAGCAGTGAAAGGTGGCAGGCCATCTACACCTTC
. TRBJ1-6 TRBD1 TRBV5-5 CASTPTGSYNSPLHF TGTGCCAGCACCCCGACAGGGTCGTATAATTCACCCCTCCACTTT
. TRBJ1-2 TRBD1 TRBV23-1 CASSRHRGDYGYTF TGCGCCAGCAGTCGTCACAGGGGGGACTATGGCTACACCTTC
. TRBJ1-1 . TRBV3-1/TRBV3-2 CASSQDQLGQSAFF TGTGCCAGCAGCCAAGACCAGTTAGGACAGTCGGCTTTCTTT
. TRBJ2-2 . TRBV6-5 CASSWTIGAGELFF TGTGCCAGCAGTTGGACTATAGGGGCCGGGGAGCTGTTTTTT
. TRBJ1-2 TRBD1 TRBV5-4 CASSPIGTGGARGYTF TGTGCCAGCAGCCCCATAGGGACAGGGGGCGCCCGGGGCTACACCTTC
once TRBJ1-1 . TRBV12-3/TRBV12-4 CASSLAQNTEAFF TGTGCCAGCAGTTTAGCCCAAAACACTGAAGCTTTCTTT
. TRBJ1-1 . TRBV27 CASSHDSGRFLTEAFF TGTGCCAGCAGCCACGACAGTGGGCGGTTCCTCACTGAAGCTTTCTTT
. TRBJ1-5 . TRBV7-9 CASSLDAGQPQHF TGTGCCAGCAGCTTAGATGCCGGGCAGCCCCAGCATTTT
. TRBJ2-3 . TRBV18 CASSPAQGVTDTQYF TGTGCCAGCTCACCCGCCCAAGGGGTCACAGATACGCAGTATTTT
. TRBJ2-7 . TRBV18 CASSRRRGHEQYF TGTGCCAGCTCACGCAGGCGGGGCCACGAGCAGTACTTC
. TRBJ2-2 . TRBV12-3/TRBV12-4 CASSPNTGELFF TGTGCCAGCAGCCCTAACACCGGGGAGCTGTTTTTT
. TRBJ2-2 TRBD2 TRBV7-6 CASSLVAGGITGELFF TGTGCCAGCAGCTTAGTGGCGGGGGGTATCACCGGGGAGCTGTTTTTT
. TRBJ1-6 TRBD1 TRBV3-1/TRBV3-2 CASSQYTGQENSPLHF TGTGCCAGCAGCCAATATACCGGACAGGAGAATTCACCCCTCCACTTT
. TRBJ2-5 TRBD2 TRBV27 CASSLMGGGETQYF TGTGCCAGCAGTTTAATGGGCGGGGGAGAGACCCAGTACTTC
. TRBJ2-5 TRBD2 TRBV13 CASSHRTGEGQETQYF TGTGCCAGCAGCCACCGGACGGGGGAGGGCCAAGAGACCCAGTACTTC
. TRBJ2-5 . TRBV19 CASSTQGRPQETQYF TGTGCCAGTAGTACACAGGGACGACCTCAAGAGACCCAGTACTTC
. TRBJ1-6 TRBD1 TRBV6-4 CASSRNRDRAFYYNSPLHF TGTGCCAGCAGTCGGAACCGGGACAGGGCGTTTTACTATAATTCACCCCTCCACTTT
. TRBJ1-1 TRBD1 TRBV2 CASSGTGGTEAFF TGTGCCAGCAGCGGGACAGGGGGTACTGAAGCTTTCTTT
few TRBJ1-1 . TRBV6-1 CASSDGQYTEAFF TGTGCCAGCAGTGACGGACAGTACACTGAAGCTTTCTTT
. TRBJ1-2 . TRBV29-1 CSVAPGKGGYTF TGCAGCGTTGCTCCAGGGAAAGGTGGCTACACCTTC
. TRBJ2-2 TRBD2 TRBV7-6 CASSLLAGGSTGELFF TGTGCCAGCAGCCTCCTAGCGGGGGGTTCGACCGGGGAGCTGTTTTTT
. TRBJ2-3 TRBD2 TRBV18 CASSPGLAGGITDTQYF TGTGCCAGCTCACCAGGACTAGCGGGGGGCATCACAGATACGCAGTATTTT
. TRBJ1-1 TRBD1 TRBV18 CASSPQQPGQGRYNTEAFF TGTGCCAGCTCACCACAACAACCGGGACAGGGGAGATACAACACTGAAGCTTTCTTT
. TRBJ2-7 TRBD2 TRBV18 CASDSPGLAPYF TGTGCCAGCGACTCACCGGGACTAGCGCCGTACTTC
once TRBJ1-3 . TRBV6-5 CASSKTSSSGNTIYF TGTGCCAGCAGCAAGACATCCTCCTCTGGAAACACCATATATTTT
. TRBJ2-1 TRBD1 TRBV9 CASSETGAKYNEQFF TGTGCCAGCAGCGAGACAGGGGCAAAATACAATGAGCAGTTCTTC
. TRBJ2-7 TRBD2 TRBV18 CASSPLSGGSYEQYF TGTGCCAGCTCGCCCTTAAGCGGGGGGTCCTACGAGCAGTACTTC
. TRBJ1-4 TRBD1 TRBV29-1 CSAGQGAGEKLFF TGCAGCGCAGGACAGGGGGCGGGTGAAAAACTGTTTTTT
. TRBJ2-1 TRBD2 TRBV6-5 CASSYSTGGSYNEQFF TGTGCCAGCAGTTACTCGACGGGGGGGTCCTACAATGAGCAGTTCTTC
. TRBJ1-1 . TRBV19 CASSTGPGTEAFF TGTGCCAGTAGCACAGGGCCCGGCACTGAAGCTTTCTTT
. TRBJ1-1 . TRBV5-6 CASTQGWQLNTEAFF TGTGCCAGCACCCAGGGGTGGCAGCTGAACACTGAAGCTTTCTTT
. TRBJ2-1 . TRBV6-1 CASSELAGINEQFF TGTGCCAGCAGTGAACTGGCGGGGATCAATGAGCAGTTCTTC